A selection of T cell receptor beta chains follows, all from one sample in a study of beta chain features in type 1 diabetes. Libraries were prepared by immunoSEQ multiplex PCR; TCRdb keeps only in-frame clonotypes and omits some of them. Of around 600,000 clones in the sample, around 12% were seen once. Material for sequencing was naive CD4+ T cells from blood. The receptors originated from a man under 40 with type 1 diabetes. Each CDR3 is given with its conserved first and last residue. A D gene is named only where the DNA matches it firmly. Clone size, where shown, is once, few, many, or a class for clones that have expanded.

>18|few|TRBJ1-6|-|TRBV30
TGTGCCTGGAGCTACAGGGCAACTAAACTCTCCTATAATTCACCCCTCCACTTT
CAWSYRATKLSYNSPLHF
>12|-|TRBJ2-5|-|TRBV30
TGTGCGGGGGATCTTTCGGGGGAGACCCAGTACTTC
CAGDLSGETQYF
>14|few|TRBJ2-1|-|TRBV4-3
TGCGCCAGCAGCCAAGGAACTTTACACAATGAGCAGTTCTTC
CASSQGTLHNEQFF
>14|-|TRBJ1-5|TRBD1|TRBV30
TGTGCCTGGAGTGTTGGGACAGCCAATCAGCCCCAGCATTTT
CAWSVGTANQPQHF
>14|-|TRBJ1-2|-|TRBV2
TGTGCCAGCAGTGAGGACAGTGTCAACTATGGCTACACCTTC
CASSEDSVNYGYTF
>17|-|TRBJ2-1|-|TRBV7-9
TGTGCCAGCAGCTTAGCGAGTGGTGGGACCTTTTACAATGAGCAGTTCTTC
CASSLASGGTFYNEQFF
>12|few|TRBJ2-1|-|TRBV7-2
TGTGCCAGCAGCCTTGACAGCGGTGAGCAGTTCTTC
CASSLDSGEQFF
>15|-|TRBJ1-3|-|TRBV28
TGTGCCAGCAGTTCCGGACAGACCAGAGGAAACACCATATATTTT
CASSSGQTRGNTIYF
>13|few|TRBJ2-3|-|TRBV19
TGTGCCAGTAGTATTAACCCTACACAGGCGGAGTATTTT
CASSINPTQAEYF
>11|few|TRBJ1-2|-|TRBV20-1
TGCAGTGCTAGAGATGGTTATGGCTACACCTTC
CSARDGYGYTF
>15|-|TRBJ1-1|-|TRBV19
TGTGCCAGTAGTATCTTGACAGGAAAGAACACTGAAGCTTTCTTT
CASSILTGKNTEAFF
>13|-|TRBJ1-2|-|TRBV7-2
TGTGCCAGCAGCTTAGATCTGCAGGGTGGCTACACCTTC
CASSLDLQGGYTF
>14|-|TRBJ1-2|TRBD1|TRBV7-3
TGTGCCAGCAGCTCGGGACAGGGGGACTATGGCTACACCTTC
CASSSGQGDYGYTF
>16|few|TRBJ2-3|TRBD2|TRBV9
TGTGCCAGCAGCGATGGGACTAGCGGGGGTACAGATACGCAGTATTTT
CASSDGTSGGTDTQYF
>14|-|TRBJ1-2|-|TRBV7-9
TGTGCCAGCAGCTTAATTGGGCAGAGCTATGGCTACACCTTC
CASSLIGQSYGYTF
>14|few|TRBJ2-7|TRBD1|TRBV7-9
TGTGCCAGCAGCTTAAATGCAGGGGGCGCCGAGCAGTACTTC
CASSLNAGGAEQYF
>16|few|TRBJ2-4|TRBD1|TRBV19
TGTGCCAGTTCGGGGTTGTGGGACAGCCGCAAAAACATTCAGTACTTC
CASSGLWDSRKNIQYF
>17|-|TRBJ1-5|-|TRBV23-1
TGCGCCAGCAGTCATTTGGGGGGGGCTTATAGCAATCAGCCCCAGCATTTT
CASSHLGGAYSNQPQHF
>15|-|TRBJ2-7|TRBD1|TRBV6-6
TGTGCCAGCAGTGCAGGACAGGGGTTTCGGGACGAGCAGTACTTC
CASSAGQGFRDEQYF
>14|few|TRBJ1-5|TRBD1|TRBV6-1
TGTGCCAGCAGTGAGGGACAGGGATCACAGCCCCAGCATTTT
CASSEGQGSQPQHF
>15|-|TRBJ2-7|-|TRBV7-2
TGTGCCAGCAGCTTTGACCCGACCAGCTCCTACGAGCAGTACTTC
CASSFDPTSSYEQYF
>13|-|TRBJ2-7|TRBD1|TRBV14
TGTGCCAGCAGCCGAAGTAGGACAGGCCCTAGCTACTTC
CASSRSRTGPSYF
>14|few|TRBJ1-5|TRBD1|TRBV11-2
TGTGCCAGCAGCCGCGGACAGGGTGGTCAGCCCCAGCATTTT
CASSRGQGGQPQHF
>13|few|TRBJ1-1|-|TRBV7-3
TGTGCCAGCGACCGACGGGAGAACACTGAAGCTTTCTTT
CASDRRENTEAFF
>16|-|TRBJ2-1|-|TRBV7-2
TGTGCCAGCAGCTTAGGCGGAGGGCTAGCGCGGCATGAGCAGTTCTTC
CASSLGGGLARHEQFF
>14|-|TRBJ2-7|-|TRBV2
TGTGCCAGCAGTGATACCAGCAGGACCAACGAGCAGTACTTC
CASSDTSRTNEQYF
>14|few|TRBJ2-3|-|TRBV25-1
TGTGCCAGCAGTGAAGTAGGCGGAATAGATACGCAGTATTTT
CASSEVGGIDTQYF
>11|few|TRBJ1-6|-|TRBV2
TGTGCCAGCAGAGGAAATCCACCCCTCCACTTT
CASRGNPPLHF
>14|few|TRBJ1-2|TRBD1|TRBV10-3
TGTGCCATTAATAGGGGACAGGGGCGGGATGGCTACACCTTC
CAINRGQGRDGYTF
>14|-|TRBJ1-5|-|TRBV6-5
TGTGCCAGCAGTTACTCGATAGTAAATCAGCCCCAGCATTTT
CASSYSIVNQPQHF
>15|few|TRBJ1-5|-|TRBV4-3
TGCGCCAGCAGCCCTCGACAGGAATCCAATCAGCCCCAGCATTTT
CASSPRQESNQPQHF
>14|-|TRBJ2-7|-|TRBV7-2
TGTGCCAGCAGCTTAGCACCTAATGCATACGAGCAGTACTTC
CASSLAPNAYEQYF